The next 25 T cell receptor beta chains were all read from a single sample in a study of cytomegalovirus exposure and HLA in healthy donors. The PCR had 60 Vbeta and 13 Jbeta primers. TCRdb's table, derived via immunoSEQ multiplex PCR, lists solely in-frame clones and lacks some. The sample shows 120,000 or so clones, over 65% of them seen only once. Specimen: PBMCs. The source is a young man in good health and CMV-seronegative.

The rearrangement links TRBV19 to TRBJ2-1; D remains unclear. Trimming took off 2 bases at V and 8 bases at J, with 10 bases between the two ends. The CDR3 totals 13 residues. CDR1 and CDR2 from the germline V gene are LNHDA and SQIVND (reference sequence). CDR3 residues: CASSILGSDEQFF. The CDR3 DNA reads as TGTGCCAGTAGTATACTCGGTTCCGATGAGCAGTTCTTC.

Only a few counts were recorded for this clone. The rearrangement joins TRBV21-1 to TRBJ1-5. TRBV21-1 is termed a pseudogene. The CDR3 is made up of 13 amino acids. The CDR3: CASSLGRDQPQHF. The CDR3 bases are TGTGCCAGCAGCCTAGGGAGGGATCAGCCCCAGCATTTT.

The genes are TRBV13 and TRBJ1-1; 10 positions agree with TRBD1. CDR1 is PRHDT and CDR2 is FYEKMQ in the germline V gene (reference sequence). CDR3 length: 15 amino acids. J gave up 0 bases and V 5 bases, and 3 bases lay outside the gene matches. The CDR3 sequence: CASSKDRGVNTEAFF. The CDR3 bases are TGTGCCAGCAGCAAGGACAGGGGGGTGAACACTGAAGCTTTCTTT.

The chain is built from TRBV7-2 and TRBJ1-2; 8 nucleotides agree with TRBD1. V lost 5 bases, J lost 4 bases, and 3 bases stayed unmatched. The CDR3 contains 13 residues. Germline lookup yields CDR1 SGHTA and CDR2 FQGNSA. CDR3 bases: TGTGCCAGCAGCACAGACAGGGGCTATGGCTACACCTTC. Protein sequence: CASSTDRGYGYTF.

The chain uses TRBV2 and TRBJ2-1; 7 nucleotides line up with TRBD1. Unmatched junction bases numbered 6, after V lost 2 bases and J lost 2 bases. Germline V gene data show CDR1 as SNHLY and CDR2 as FYNNEI. The CDR3 has 16 residues. The CDR3, as DNA: TGTGCCAGCAGTGAACTAGTGGGGACAGCCTACAATGAGCAGTTCTTC. It is translated as CASSELVGTAYNEQFF.

This clone was recorded once. The genes are TRBV6-6 and TRBJ1-1; no clear D. Between the trimmed V and J ends, which lost 5 bases and 1 base, there was a span of 11 bases. CDR1 and CDR2 from the germline V gene are MNHNY and SVGAGI (reference sequence). This CDR3 has 14 residues. CDR3 amino acids: CASSPTGRNTEAFF. CDR3 in DNA: TGTGCCAGCAGTCCTACGGGGAGGAACACTGAAGCTTTCTTT.

This clone came up once. The chain links TRBV5-1 to TRBJ2-7; 7 bases are shared with TRBD1. CDR1 is SGHRS and CDR2 is YFSETQ in the germline V gene. The CDR3 loop spans 14 amino acids. V lost 0 bases, J lost 2 bases, and 2 bases stayed unmatched. CDR3 in amino acids: CASSLGQGAYEQYF. CDR3 nucleotide sequence: TGCGCCAGCAGCTTGGGACAGGGAGCCTACGAGCAGTACTTC.

The chain joins TRBV12-5 to TRBJ2-7, with 10 bases aligning to TRBD1. Germline V CDR1 and CDR2: LGHNT, FRNRAP. V lost 5 bases, J lost 0 bases, and 4 bases stayed unmatched. CDR3 size: 15 residues. The CDR3 protein is CASGGQGVFSYEQYF. The DNA for the CDR3 is TGTGCTAGTGGTGGACAGGGGGTATTCTCCTACGAGCAGTACTTC.

Regarding this clone: Other DNA sequences within the sample encode an identical CDR3. This chain connects TRBV4-1 to TRBJ2-7; 9 bases match TRBD1. CDR1 MGHRA and CDR2 YSYEKL come from the germline V gene. V was pared by 0 bases and J by 4 bases, with 4 bases of the junction left unmatched. CDR3 size: 15 residues. The CDR3 DNA reads TGCGCCAGCAGCCAAGATCGGGGACAGGGTTACGAGCAGTACTTC. Its protein product is CASSQDRGQGYEQYF.

This clone was seen only a few times. The chain couples TRBV9 to TRBJ2-2; 7 positions match TRBD2. The CDR3 totals 17 residues. V lost 4 bases and J lost 6; bases outside the gene matches: 15. The germline CDR1 and CDR2 sequences are SGDLS and YYNGEE. The CDR3 DNA is TGTGCCAGCAGCTTTCGGGGGGAGGCCTTGGGGGCCGGGGAGCTGTTTTTT. As protein: CASSFRGEALGAGELFF.

The genes are TRBV19 and TRBJ1-1; tentatively, D is TRBD1 (6 bases). The CDR3 sequence is 13 residues long. The V end was cut by 2 bases, the J end by 4 bases, with 8 bases between. Germline loops: CDR1 LNHDA, CDR2 SQIVND (reference sequence). The CDR3 coding sequence is TGTGCCAGTAGTATACAGGGGCTCACTGAAGCTTTCTTT. Its protein is CASSIQGLTEAFF.

The chain combines TRBV6-6 with TRBJ1-5; 7 bases are shared with TRBD1. V lost 6 bases to trimming and J lost 7 bases; unmatched junction nucleotides: 6. Germline CDR1 reads MNHNY; CDR2 reads SVGAGI (reference sequence). The CDR3 loop spans 13 amino acids. The CDR3 region is CASSKGAGQPQHF. The CDR3 DNA reads as TGTGCCAGCAGCAAGGGGGCTGGGCAGCCCCAGCATTTT.

J is TRBJ1-1 and V is TRBV2, with a possible D match to TRBD1 (6 bases). This CDR3 is built from 16 residues. Per the germline V gene, CDR1 is SNHLY and CDR2 is FYNNEI. V gave up 2 bases and J gave up 6 bases, with 19 bases separating them. CDR3 nucleotides: TGTGCCAGCAGTGAATGGGTAACAGGGCTAGACGCTGAAGCTTTCTTT. Translation: CASSEWVTGLDAEAFF.

The chain combines TRBV2 with TRBJ1-2; 10 bases are a match to TRBD1. The CDR3 totals 17 residues. V was clipped by 5 bases and J by 0 bases; unmatched bases: 9. Germline CDR1 and CDR2: SNHLY and FYNNEI. The CDR3 reads CASSLTGGGKANYGYTF. In DNA form, the CDR3 reads TGTGCCAGCAGTTTGACAGGGGGCGGAAAAGCTAACTATGGCTACACCTTC.

The chain couples TRBV5-1 to TRBJ1-1; possible D gene TRBD1, 6 bases. Germline V gene lookup returns CDR1 SGHRS and CDR2 YFSETQ. V shed 1 base and J shed 3 bases, with 10 bases lying between them. The CDR3 has 14 residues. The CDR3 region has the DNA TGCGCCAGCAGCTTGTTGGGGGCGGACACTGAAGCTTTCTTT. This translates into CASSLLGADTEAFF. Full variable domain (outside the CDR3, taken from reference TRBV5-1 and TRBJ1-1): KAGVTQTPRYLIKTRGQQVTLSCSPISGHRSVSWYQQTPGQGLQFLFEYFSETQRNKGNFPGRFSGRQFSNSRSEMNVSTLELGDSALYLCASSLLGADTEAFFGQGTRLTVV.

This chain uses TRBV29-1 with TRBJ1-2; D may be TRBD1 (6 bases). V lost 5 bases to trimming and J lost 4 bases, with 17 bases between them. The CDR3 has 14 amino acids. Germline loops: CDR1 SQVTM, CDR2 ANQGSEA. The CDR3: CSVPRQVEGYGYTF. CDR3 DNA sequence: TGCAGCGTTCCCCGACAGGTAGAGGGCTATGGCTACACCTTC.

This clone has only one observation. The chain employs TRBV27 and TRBJ2-7, with 11 bases lining up with TRBD2. J gave up 0 bases and V 6 bases, and 10 bases lay outside the gene matches. The CDR3 loop spans 17 amino acids. Germline values: CDR1 MNHEY, CDR2 SMNVEV (reference sequence). DNA for the CDR3: TGTGCCAGCAGCCCAGGACTAGCGGGCGTCAGCTCCTACGAGCAGTACTTC. Its translation: CASSPGLAGVSSYEQYF.

This chain links TRBV11-2 with TRBJ2-7; D may be TRBD1 (6 bases). This CDR3 comprises 13 residues. V lost 2 bases, J lost 3 bases, and 8 bases lay in between. In germline, CDR1 is SGHAT, CDR2 FQNNGV. The CDR3 sequence is CASSLTGNYEQYF. The CDR3 DNA sequence: TGTGCCAGCAGCTTAACAGGGAACTACGAGCAGTACTTC.

V usage is TRBV9 and J usage is TRBJ2-2; D unclear. Trimming removed 0 bases from V and 4 bases from J, with 7 bases in between. Germline V gene data show CDR1 as SGDLS and CDR2 as YYNGEE. CDR3 size: 14 residues. The CDR3 region is CASSVAPSTGELFF. The CDR3 DNA follows: TGTGCCAGCAGCGTAGCTCCCAGCACCGGGGAGCTGTTTTTT.

A few counts support this clone. The chain recombines TRBV6-1 with TRBJ2-7; D might be TRBD1 (6 bases). Trimming removed 0 bases at V and 0 bases at J, with 12 bases between. CDR1 MNHNS and CDR2 SASEGT come from the germline V gene. CDR3 length equals 16 residues. The DNA for the CDR3 is TGTGCCAGCAGTGAAGCGGGACATCTAAGCTCCTACGAGCAGTACTTC. Its translation is CASSEAGHLSSYEQYF.

The chain links TRBV9 to TRBJ2-2; D gene unclear. The CDR3 spans 12 residues. Trimming pared 4 bases from V and 6 bases from J, leaving 7 bases between. In germline, CDR1 is SGDLS, CDR2 YYNGEE. As DNA, the CDR3 is TGTGCCAGCAGCCCGGCGGCCGGGGAGCTGTTTTTT. The encoded protein is CASSPAAGELFF.

The V gene is TRBV5-6, the J gene TRBJ1-5, with TRBD1 matching over 8 bases. V trimming: 6 bases; J trimming: 5 bases; junction bases outside the gene matches: 10. Per germline, CDR1 SGHDT and CDR2 YYEEEE. This CDR3 comprises 15 residues. The CDR3 is CASTEWGTGYQPQHF. DNA for the CDR3: TGTGCCAGCACCGAGTGGGGGACAGGATATCAGCCCCAGCATTTT.

This clone appeared a few times. The chain uses TRBV14 and TRBJ2-5; perhaps TRBD2 as D (6 bases). The J call may be wrong; the DNA end is better matched by TRBJ2-7. The germline gives CDR1 SGHDN, CDR2 FVKESK. The CDR3 runs to 13 residues. The CDR3 loop reads CASRVSGSYEQYF. The CDR3 DNA is TGTGCCAGCAGGGTTAGCGGCTCCTACGAGCAGTACTTC.

The chain has TRBV7-9 and TRBJ1-5; tentatively, D is TRBD1 (5 bases). The CDR3 has 15 residues. Germline CDR1 is SEHNR and CDR2 is FQNEAQ (reference sequence). Trimming cost V 5 bases and J 6 bases, with 17 bases left between them. The CDR3 bases are TGTGCCAGCAGCCCCGGGGGATCTGCGCGTCAGCCCCAGCATTTT. Translated, it gives CASSPGGSARQPQHF.

This clone was observed a single time. This sequence joins TRBV7-2 and TRBJ2-2, with 9 positions matching TRBD2. This CDR3 spans 19 amino acids. Losses at the gene ends were 2 bases for V and 2 bases for J; bases not matched to a gene: 12. Germline CDR1 reads SGHTA; CDR2 reads FQGNSA. DNA for the CDR3: TGTGCCAGCAGCTTATCAGGCGGGGGGGCCGCCCTCAACACCGGGGAGCTGTTTTTT. This gives the protein CASSLSGGGAALNTGELFF.